Reported below is one TCR beta chain. No antigen is known for it. Healthy donors of bone marrow made up the group. This sample is drawn from a study of cytomegalovirus exposure and HLA in healthy donors. Findings of the study overall: A likely sequencing artifact accounted for one observed cluster of highly shared sequence variants. Serostatus for CMV was the only available immune exposure information.

Germline assignment: CDR1 SNHLY and CDR2 FYNNEI. The V gene lost 4 bases and the J gene lost 4 bases, with 6 bases spanning the gap. This CDR3 is 12 amino acids long. The PCR had 60 Vbeta and 13 Jbeta primers. Profiling relied on immunoSEQ multiplex PCR, and the TCRdb table lists in-frame clones only, not all of them. The data hold a few hundred thousand clones, with around 77% observed a single time. This chain joins TRBV2 and TRBJ2-3, with D possibly TRBD2 on 6 matching bases. The specimen was PBMCs. The TCR sequence derives from a woman aged 30 to 39 in good health and CMV-seronegative. The CDR3 loop reads CASSGGADTQYF. In nucleotides, the CDR3 is TGTGCCAGCAGTGGGGGGGCAGATACGCAGTATTTT.